This T cell receptor (beta chain) was found in a study of OX40 agonist ivuxolimab in advanced cancers. Autoimmune disease history or systemic immunosuppression led to patients being barred. The assay was immunoSEQ multiplex PCR, and TCRdb's table has in-frame clones only and misses some. The table includes tens of thousands of clones, more than 85% detected once. Germline CDR1 and CDR2: MNHEY and SVGAGI. The length of the CDR3 is 16 residues. The V and J ends lost 4 bases and 8 bases, in that order; junction bases with no gene match: 16. This rearrangement joins TRBV6-5 to TRBJ1-1, with TRBD1 identical over 7 bases. The sequences come from CD4+ or CD8+ T cells sorted from blood, collected in a trial of the OX40 agonist ivuxolimab. This sequence was found in an adult with an advanced solid tumor such as melanoma, head and neck, liver or kidney cancer. The CDR3 spells CASSSSGTVGRGEAFF. The DNA for the CDR3 is TGTGCCAGCAGTTCTTCTGGGACAGTCGGGAGAGGGGAAGCTTTCTTT.